These 12 T cell receptor beta chains were sequenced from one sample in a study of Graves' ophthalmopathy and Graves' hyperthyroidism. From RNA, the CDR3 regions of TCR beta chains were amplified and sequenced. RT-PCR with HTBI primers came first, then second-round multiplex PCR. TCRdb ran MiXCR on the multiplex PCR reads and lists one entry per CDR3 protein. The sample consists of 1 million to 1.3 million distinct CDR3 sequences, approximately 35% of them appearing once. The specimen was peripheral blood or thyroid tissue (not recorded which). These receptors all stem from an adult man with Graves' hyperthyroidism.

In the case of this clonotype: One end of the junction does not line up with germline, which may come from a read error. CDR3 sequence reads: CAVARARPLAF. As DNA, the CDR3 is TGTGCCGTCGCACGGGCACGCCCGCTGGCTTTC. J is TRBJ2-6 and V is TRBV2, with D uncertain. The CDR3 contains 11 residues. Germline CDR1 is SNHLY and CDR2 is FYNNEI.

This chain connects TRBV11-2 to TRBJ1-6, with TRBD1 as a possible D gene (6 bases). This CDR3 is built from 17 residues. The germline V gene encodes CDR1 SGHAT and CDR2 FQNNGV. Trimming removed 3 bases from V and 4 bases from J, with 16 bases in between. The DNA for the CDR3 is TGTGCCAGCAGCTTCGACACCCGGGACAAGTATAATTCACCCCTCCACTTT. Residues: CASSFDTRDKYNSPLHF.

This clonotype was observed at least ten times. This chain links TRBV13 with TRBJ1-6; possibly TRBD1 for D (5 bases). The germline V gene encodes CDR1 PRHDT and CDR2 FYEKMQ (reference sequence). V was pared by 4 bases and J by 8 bases, with 9 bases between. The CDR3 extends over 13 amino acids. This chain's CDR3 is CASSSQGDSPLHF. CDR3 coding DNA: TGTGCCAGCAGCTCTCAGGGCGATTCACCCCTCCACTTT.

This clonotype appeared a few times. CDR3 sequence (DNA): TGTGCCAGTAGCCCATGGGGACTAGCGAGTCCCGGGGAGCTGTTTTTT. Translating it yields CASSPWGLASPGELFF. The chain is built from TRBV19 and TRBJ2-2; 10 nucleotides line up with TRBD2. Trimming took 6 bases from V and 6 from J; bases not matched to a gene: 10. Germline V CDR1 and CDR2: LNHDA, SQIVND (reference sequence). There are 16 residues in the CDR3.

This clonotype showed up many times. The V call is TRBV7-2, the J call TRBJ1-6, with D unclear. The ends were cut back, 1 base at V and 10 bases at J, with 14 bases in the middle. CDR1 and CDR2 (germline): SGHTA, FQGNSA. This CDR3 is 15 amino acids long. As DNA, the CDR3 is TGTGCCAGCAGCTTAGAGCGGGGAAGAGGATCACCCCTCCACTTT. Amino acid sequence: CASSLERGRGSPLHF.

This clonotype was counted a few times. This chain joins TRBV5-5 and TRBJ1-5; D is unclear. V lost 4 bases and J lost 4, with 15 bases in between. Germline V gene sequence: CDR1 SGHKS, CDR2 YYEKEE (reference sequence). This CDR3 is 15 amino acids long. In DNA form, the CDR3 reads TGTGCCAGCAGCGGTTACGACCGCTTAAATCAGCCCCAGCATTTT. It is translated as CASSGYDRLNQPQHF.

The rearrangement links TRBV12-3 or TRBV12-4 to TRBJ2-3; no reliable D call. V gave up 6 bases and J gave up 2 bases, with 9 bases separating them. The CDR3 contains 13 residues. CDR3 sequence reads: CASSHPLTDTQYF. The CDR3 DNA is TGTGCCAGCAGCCACCCTCTCACAGATACGCAGTATTTT.

The V and J genes are TRBV28 and TRBJ2-7; D is perhaps TRBD2 (5 bases). Trimming stripped 4 bases from V and 5 bases from J, with 21 bases between. The CDR3 is 16 residues long. Per the germline V gene, CDR1 is MDHEN and CDR2 is SYDVKM. This chain's CDR3 is CASSSLRGKLADEQYF. The CDR3 region has the DNA TGTGCCAGCAGTTCGTTGAGAGGGAAACTCGCTGACGAGCAGTACTTC. Full variable domain (outside the CDR3, taken from reference TRBV28 and TRBJ2-7): DVKVTQSSRYLVKRTGEKVFLECVQDMDHENMFWYRQDPGLGLRLIYFSYDVKMKEKGDIPEGYSVSREKKERFSLILESASTNQTSMYLCASSSLRGKLADEQYFGPGTRLTVT.

This clonotype was detected many times. This rearrangement joins TRBV24-1 to TRBJ2-2; 7 bases line up with TRBD1. From germline, CDR1 is KGHDR and CDR2 SFDVKD. Trimming cost V 9 bases and J 1 base; bases outside gene matches: 4. This CDR3 is built from 14 residues. Written as DNA, the CDR3 is TGTGCCACCCAACAGGGGAGGAACACCGGGGAGCTGTTTTTT. Its protein product is CATQQGRNTGELFF.

The chain uses TRBV2 and TRBJ1-2; D is uncertain. Trimming shortened V by 2 bases and J by 3 bases, and 19 bases separated the two germline ends. Germline CDR1 and CDR2: SNHLY and FYNNEI. The CDR3 is made up of 17 amino acids. This CDR3 is CASSEKLIFRNDYGYTF. In DNA, the CDR3 is TGTGCCAGCAGTGAAAAATTGATATTTCGGAATGACTATGGCTACACCTTC.

This clonotype was found a few times. The chain is built from TRBV27 and TRBJ1-2, with D uncertain. Germline lookup yields CDR1 MNHEY and CDR2 SMNVEV (reference sequence). This CDR3 contains 14 residues. Trimming shortened V by 7 bases and J by 7 bases, and 19 bases separated the two germline ends. The DNA of the CDR3 is TGTGCCAGCACCCTTCGATTCGGGTACGGTGGCTACACCTTC. Its translation: CASTLRFGYGGYTF.

With respect to this clonotype: Just one base apart from a much larger clone, this may be a read error. The V and J genes are TRBV7-9 and TRBJ1-2, with unresolved D. V was cut by 7 bases and J by 5 bases, with 17 bases left in between. This CDR3 region has 14 residues. Germline CDR1 and CDR2: SEHNR and FQNEAQ (reference sequence). CDR3 protein: CASISGRGAYGYTF. CDR3 bases: TGTGCCAGCATATCGGGCAGAGGAGCGTATGGCTACACCTTC. Full variable domain (remainder filled in from reference TRBV7-9 and TRBJ1-2): DTGVSQNPRHKITKRGQNVTFRCDPISEHNRLYWYRQTLGQGPEFLTYFQNEAQLEKSRLLSDRFSAERPKGSFSTLEIQRTEQGDSAMYLCASISGRGAYGYTFGSGTRLTVV.